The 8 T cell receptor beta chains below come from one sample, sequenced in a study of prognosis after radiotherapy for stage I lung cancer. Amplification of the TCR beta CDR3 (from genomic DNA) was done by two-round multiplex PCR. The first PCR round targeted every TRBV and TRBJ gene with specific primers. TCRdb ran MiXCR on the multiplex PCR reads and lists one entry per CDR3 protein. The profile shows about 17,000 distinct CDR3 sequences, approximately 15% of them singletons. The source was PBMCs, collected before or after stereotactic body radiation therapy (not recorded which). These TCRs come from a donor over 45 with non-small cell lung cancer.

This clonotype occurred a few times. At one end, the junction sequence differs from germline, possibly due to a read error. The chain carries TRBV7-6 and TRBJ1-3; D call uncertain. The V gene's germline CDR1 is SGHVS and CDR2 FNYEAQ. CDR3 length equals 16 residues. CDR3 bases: TGTGCCAGCAGCTTAGACCCAGGCTTGGGTGGAAACACCGTATATTTT. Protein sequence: CASSLDPGLGGNTVYF.

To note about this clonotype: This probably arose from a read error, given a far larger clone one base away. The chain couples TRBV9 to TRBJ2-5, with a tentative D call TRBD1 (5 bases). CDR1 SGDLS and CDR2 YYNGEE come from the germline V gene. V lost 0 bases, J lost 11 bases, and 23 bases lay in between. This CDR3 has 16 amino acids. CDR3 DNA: TGTGCCAGCAGCGTAGACGGACATAACTCCTACAATGAGCAGTACTTC. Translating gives CASSVDGHNSYNEQYF.

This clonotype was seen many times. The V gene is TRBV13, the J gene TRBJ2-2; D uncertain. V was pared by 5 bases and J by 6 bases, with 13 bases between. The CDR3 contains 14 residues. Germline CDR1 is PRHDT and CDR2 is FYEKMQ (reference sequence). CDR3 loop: CASSPRRVAGELFF. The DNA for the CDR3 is TGTGCCAGCAGCCCGCGCCGGGTGGCCGGGGAGCTGTTTTTT.

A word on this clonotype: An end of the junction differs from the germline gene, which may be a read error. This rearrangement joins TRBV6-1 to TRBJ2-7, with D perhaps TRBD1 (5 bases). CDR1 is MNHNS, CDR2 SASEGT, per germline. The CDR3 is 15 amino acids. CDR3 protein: CTSSEQTRGTYEQYF. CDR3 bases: TGTACCAGCAGTGAGCAGACAAGGGGAACCTACGAGCAGTACTTC.

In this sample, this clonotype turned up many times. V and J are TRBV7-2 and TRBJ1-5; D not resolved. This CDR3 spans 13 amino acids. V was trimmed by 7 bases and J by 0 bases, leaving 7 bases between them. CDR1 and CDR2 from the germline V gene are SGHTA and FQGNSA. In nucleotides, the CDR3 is TGTGCCAGCAAGATGTATAGCAATCAGCCCCAGCATTTT. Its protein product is CASKMYSNQPQHF.

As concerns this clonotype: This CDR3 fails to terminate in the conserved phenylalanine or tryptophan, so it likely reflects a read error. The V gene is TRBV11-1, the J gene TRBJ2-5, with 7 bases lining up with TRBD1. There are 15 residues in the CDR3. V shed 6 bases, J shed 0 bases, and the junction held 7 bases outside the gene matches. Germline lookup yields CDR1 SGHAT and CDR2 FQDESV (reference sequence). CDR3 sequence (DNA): TGTGCCAGCAGTCCACAGGGGCTCAACCAAGAGACCCAGTACTCC. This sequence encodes CASSPQGLNQETQYS.

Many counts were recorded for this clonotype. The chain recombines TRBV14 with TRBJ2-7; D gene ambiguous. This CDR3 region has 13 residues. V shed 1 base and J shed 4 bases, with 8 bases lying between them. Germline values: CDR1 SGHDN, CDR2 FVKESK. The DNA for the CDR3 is TGTGCCAGCAGCCAAGCTTTAGGGTACGAGCAGTACGTC. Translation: CASSQALGYEQYV.

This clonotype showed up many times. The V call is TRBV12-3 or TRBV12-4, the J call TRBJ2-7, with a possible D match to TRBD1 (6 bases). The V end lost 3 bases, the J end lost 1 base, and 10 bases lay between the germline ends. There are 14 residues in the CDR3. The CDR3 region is CASSLRTVSYEQYF. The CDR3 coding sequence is TGTGCCAGCAGTTTGAGGACAGTATCCTACGAGCAGTACTTC.